This T cell receptor (beta chain) was captured by sequencing in a study of T cell responses to AZD1222 COVID-19 vaccine. Libraries were prepared by immunoSEQ multiplex PCR; TCRdb keeps only in-frame clonotypes and omits some of them. This table has fewer than 50,000 clones, about 90% appearing once. Second-dose intervals of approximately 4 or approximately 12 weeks were pooled. Points from the study as a whole: Among vaccine-associated CD4 TCRs, coverage spanned spike, with dominance at 160-218 and 743-854.

Comment on this clone: The antigen is not known.

Sequenced here: peripheral blood, sampled 28 days after the second AZD1222 dose. The receptor was derived from an adult who received the AZD1222 COVID-19 vaccine.

The CDR3, as DNA: TGTGCCAGCAGTGACGCTGGGACAGGACATTACGAGCAGTACTTC. Protein sequence: CASSDAGTGHYEQYF. The chain carries TRBV6-1 and TRBJ2-7; the match to TRBD1 covers 8 bases. Germline values: CDR1 MNHNS, CDR2 SASEGT. The CDR3 has 15 amino acids. The junction had 8 bases not matched to a gene; V was cut back by 3 bases and J by 4 bases.